This T cell receptor (beta chain) was retrieved from a study of T cells in Graves' hyperthyroidism and ophthalmopathy. General study results and limits: From stable hyperthyroidism, ophthalmopathy was separated by a 13 V-J model. Most expanded thyroid clonotypes above 0.001 recurred in blood.

This clonotype was detected many times. Its antigen is still unknown. From RNA transcripts, TCR beta CDR3 regions were amplified. Primed by the HTBI set, a first-round RT-PCR was run on the TCR CDR3. TCRdb itself ran the multiplex PCR reads through MiXCR, one entry per CDR3 protein. In the table there are around 600,000 distinct CDR3 sequences, approximately 15% of which are singletons. Inclusion characteristics of ophthalmopathy patients comprised a Clinical Activity Score of at least 3, a NOSPECS grade of at least 4, and duration under 3 months. The CDR3 length is 15 residues. The germline V gene has CDR1 SGHTA and CDR2 FQGNSA. J was trimmed by 7 bases and V by 5 bases; bases with no gene match: 9.

This rearrangement joins TRBV7-2 to TRBJ1-4; TRBD1 matches at 8 bases. This receptor was obtained from a woman aged 45 to 65 with Graves' ophthalmopathy. The sequenced sample was blood. The CDR3 nucleotides are TGTGCCAGCAGCCCTGGGACAGGCATCTTTGAAAAACTGTTTTTT. It yields the protein CASSPGTGIFEKLFF.